This T cell receptor (beta chain) is from a study of cytomegalovirus exposure and HLA in healthy donors. Study-wide points: Productive status was seen about 90% or about 30% of the time for most TCR beta V segments in an earlier analysis. What a later analysis reportedly showed was that an Asian-associated ancestry cluster had fewer N-insertions than the roughly 700-donor mean. Certain sequence variants were highly shared and formed a cluster, and this cluster was likely a sequencing artifact.

13 Jbeta primers and 60 Vbeta primers were used for the PCR. TCRdb keeps only in-frame clones here, not all; method: immunoSEQ multiplex PCR. The table records some 140,000 clones, under 80% of them present only once. This clone is medium-sized by share. Antigen specificity is unknown. Germline lookup yields CDR1 SEHNR and CDR2 FQNEAQ (reference sequence). The CDR3 sequence is 13 residues long. Losses at the gene ends were 5 bases for V and 6 bases for J; bases not matched to a gene: 6. The receptor's source is a young man in good health and CMV-seronegative. Source material: PBMCs. The gene calls are TRBV7-9 and TRBJ1-1; 7 bases map to TRBD1. CDR3 region: CASSRQGWAEAFF. The CDR3 DNA reads as TGTGCCAGCAGCCGACAGGGTTGGGCTGAAGCTTTCTTT.